The rows below give T cell receptor beta chains drawn from one sample of a study of blood T cell repertoires in COVID-19. Here immunoSEQ multiplex PCR was the method, and the copy in TCRdb shows in-frame clones only, minus some. The data hold roughly 350,000 clones, with around nine tenths observed a single time. Sequencing used peripheral blood. These receptors were collected from a woman aged 50 to 65 with active or convalescent COVID-19. Both conserved end residues are part of each CDR3. Each record gives: clone size, D gene, J gene, V gene, CDR3 DNA, CDR3 protein. D genes are given only for firm matches. Size is omitted from some rows. Given values are once, few, many or a class for expanded clones.

>.|.|TRBJ2-7|TRBV7-2
TGTGCCAGCAGCTTAGTCCTCTCAACCACTTCCTACGAGCAGTACTTC
CASSLVLSTTSYEQYF
>.|TRBD2|TRBJ2-7|TRBV11-2
TGTGCCAGCAGCCCCCTAGCGGGAGTCCTGTCGGAGCAGTACTTC
CASSPLAGVLSEQYF
>.|TRBD1|TRBJ1-5|TRBV30
TGTGCCTGGACCCCGACAGGGTTCAATCAGCCCCAGCATTTT
CAWTPTGFNQPQHF
>.|.|TRBJ2-7|TRBV5-5
TGTGCCAGCAGCTTGATTATTGAGGGTACGGGCGAGCAGTACTTC
CASSLIIEGTGEQYF
>.|TRBD1|TRBJ1-1|TRBV7-8
TGTGCCAGCAGCTTTAGGGGACAGGGAGGGACTGAAGCTTTCTTT
CASSFRGQGGTEAFF
>.|.|TRBJ1-1|TRBV11-2
TGTGCCAGCAGCTTAGATCAAGTAGTGAACACTGAAGCTTTCTTT
CASSLDQVVNTEAFF
>.|.|TRBJ2-5|TRBV6-5
TGTGCCAGCAGACTCACCGGGGGTTATGGAGAGACCCAGTACTTC
CASRLTGGYGETQYF
>.|.|TRBJ1-1|TRBV6-2/TRBV6-3
TGTGCCAGCAGTTACGCCGATCCAGGGTACACTGAAGCTTTCTTT
CASSYADPGYTEAFF
>.|.|TRBJ1-6|TRBV28
TGTGCCAGCCTGACAGACTATAATTCACCCCTCCACTTT
CASLTDYNSPLHF
>.|.|TRBJ2-7|TRBV29-1
TGCAGCGTTGGCCCAGGGCAGTATGAGCAGTACTTC
CSVGPGQYEQYF
>.|TRBD1|TRBJ2-2|TRBV23-1
TGCGCCAGCAGTCGGACAGGGGGCCTATCCGGGGAGCTGTTTTTT
CASSRTGGLSGELFF
>.|TRBD1|TRBJ1-1|TRBV28
TGTGCCAGCAGTTTTCTTCCGGGACAGGGAACGAACACTGAAGCTTTCTTT
CASSFLPGQGTNTEAFF
>once|TRBD1|TRBJ1-3|TRBV18
TGTGCCAGCTCACCCGGGACAGTCTCGTTTTCCTCTGGAAACACCATATATTTT
CASSPGTVSFSSGNTIYF
>.|.|TRBJ1-1|TRBV7-9
TGTGCCAGCAGCTTATTCGGTGAAGCTTTCTTT
CASSLFGEAFF
>.|.|TRBJ1-4|TRBV7-2
TGTGCCAGCAGCTTATGGCAGGGGAGTAATGAAAAACTGTTTTTT
CASSLWQGSNEKLFF
>few|.|TRBJ1-2|TRBV28
TGTGCCAGCAGTCCACACGACAGCCCTCTTGGCTACACCTTC
CASSPHDSPLGYTF
>.|.|TRBJ2-2|TRBV28
TGTGCCAGCAGTCTCCGCAGGCACCTGAACACCGGGGAGCTGTTTTTT
CASSLRRHLNTGELFF
>.|.|TRBJ2-3|TRBV25-1
TGTGCCAGCGGCTCGCGACAGGCCGATACGCAGTATTTT
CASGSRQADTQYF
>.|TRBD1|TRBJ1-4|TRBV2
TGTGCCAGCAGTGATCAGGGGGCTGATGAAAAACTGTTTTTT
CASSDQGADEKLFF
>.|.|TRBJ2-7|TRBV28
TGTGCCACCGACACCCTTTTTTCCTACGAGCAGTACTTC
CATDTLFSYEQYF
>.|.|TRBJ2-4|TRBV13
TGTGCCAGCCACCGGGGTCTGGCCAAAAACATTCAGTACTTC
CASHRGLAKNIQYF
>.|TRBD2|TRBJ2-2|TRBV7-8
TGTGCCAGCAGCGAGACTAGCGGGGGGATCACCGGGGAGCTGTTTTTT
CASSETSGGITGELFF
>.|.|TRBJ1-1|TRBV6-2/TRBV6-3
TGTGCCAGCAGTTACTCGAGAAGGGAGGCTGAAGCTTTCTTT
CASSYSRREAEAFF
>.|.|TRBJ2-7|TRBV15
TGTGCCACCAGCCGGGTGGCGGGCTACGAGCAGTACTTC
CATSRVAGYEQYF
>once|.|TRBJ2-1|TRBV30
TGTGCCTGGAGTGCCGGACCGCAGGGGACTGAGCAGTTCTTC
CAWSAGPQGTEQFF
>.|.|TRBJ2-5|TRBV4-3
TGCGCCAGCAGCCAAAAACTTGGGGCGACCCAGTACTTC
CASSQKLGATQYF
>.|.|TRBJ2-5|TRBV9
TGTGCCAGCAGCGTAGAGGGGGCTAGCGATTGGGAGACCCAGTACTTC
CASSVEGASDWETQYF
>.|TRBD1|TRBJ1-2|TRBV6-5
TGTGCCAGCAGCCGGACAGGGAGTAACTATGGCTACACCTTC
CASSRTGSNYGYTF
>once|.|TRBJ2-5|TRBV14
TGTGCCAGCAGCCAAGAGGATAGGAGAATGGCCCAGTACTTC
CASSQEDRRMAQYF
>.|.|TRBJ1-1|TRBV19
TGTGCCAGTAGTGTAACAGTGAACACTGAAGCTTTCTTT
CASSVTVNTEAFF
>.|.|TRBJ1-6|TRBV28
TGTGCCAGCAGTCCCCGGACTGACACAAAGGGTTCACCCCTCCACTTT
CASSPRTDTKGSPLHF
>.|.|TRBJ2-3|TRBV7-9
TGTGCCAGCAGCTCTCGAGGCCCAGATACGCAGTATTTT
CASSSRGPDTQYF
>.|.|TRBJ2-7|TRBV4-1
TGCGCCAGCAGCCAAGGCGGTAGCGTAGACGAGCAGTACTTC
CASSQGGSVDEQYF
>.|.|TRBJ2-7|TRBV5-4
TGTGCCAGCAGCCATCCGGGACTTCACTACGAGCAGTACTTC
CASSHPGLHYEQYF
>.|.|TRBJ1-3|TRBV6-5
TGTGCCAGCAGTCTAACCGGGACAGGAAACACCATATATTTT
CASSLTGTGNTIYF
>.|.|TRBJ2-3|TRBV5-4
TGTGCCAGCAATGTTAGAGCGGAGGGTACAGATACGCAGTATTTT
CASNVRAEGTDTQYF
>.|TRBD2|TRBJ2-2|TRBV11-3
TGTGCCAGCAGCTCCGGGACTAGCGGGGGCCTAACCACCGGGGAGCTGTTTTTT
CASSSGTSGGLTTGELFF
>.|TRBD2|TRBJ2-1|TRBV12-3/TRBV12-4
TGTGCCAGCACTGCGGGGGGCTACAATGAGCAGTTCTTC
CASTAGGYNEQFF
>few|.|TRBJ1-4|TRBV30
TGTGCCTGGGCTAACAGGGTGACTAATGAAAAACTGTTTTTT
CAWANRVTNEKLFF
>.|TRBD2|TRBJ2-2|TRBV7-6
TGTGCCAGCAGCTTAGGACTAGCGGGGGACGCCGGGGAGCTGTTTTTT
CASSLGLAGDAGELFF
>.|.|TRBJ2-2|TRBV4-3
TGCGCCAGCACTCCTGGGGGCAAAACCGGGGAGCTGTTTTTT
CASTPGGKTGELFF
>.|.|TRBJ2-7|TRBV19
TGTGCCAGTAGTCCAGGTGGGAGACTCCGAGGGACCTACGAGCAGTACTTC
CASSPGGRLRGTYEQYF
>.|TRBD1|TRBJ1-1|TRBV27
TGTGCCAGCAGTGTCGGGACAGGGGGTATGAACACTGAAGCTTTCTTT
CASSVGTGGMNTEAFF
>.|TRBD1|TRBJ1-6|TRBV7-2
TGTGCCAGCAGCCCGCTGACAGGGGGCGCCGATTCACCCCTCCACTTT
CASSPLTGGADSPLHF
>.|TRBD2|TRBJ2-3|TRBV28
TGTGCCAGCAGTTGGGGTAGCGGGAGTGGAGATACGCAGTATTTT
CASSWGSGSGDTQYF
>few|TRBD2|TRBJ2-5|TRBV6-6
TGTGCCAGCAGTTTGGGACTAGCGGGAGCCGCAGAGACCCAGTACTTC
CASSLGLAGAAETQYF
>.|TRBD1|TRBJ1-6|TRBV30
TGTGCCTGGAGTCCGGGACAGGGGTCACCCCTCCACTTT
CAWSPGQGSPLHF
>.|.|TRBJ2-2|TRBV18
TGTGCCAGCTCACCCGCCGGGACAAGTACGAACACCGGGGAGCTGTTTTTT
CASSPAGTSTNTGELFF